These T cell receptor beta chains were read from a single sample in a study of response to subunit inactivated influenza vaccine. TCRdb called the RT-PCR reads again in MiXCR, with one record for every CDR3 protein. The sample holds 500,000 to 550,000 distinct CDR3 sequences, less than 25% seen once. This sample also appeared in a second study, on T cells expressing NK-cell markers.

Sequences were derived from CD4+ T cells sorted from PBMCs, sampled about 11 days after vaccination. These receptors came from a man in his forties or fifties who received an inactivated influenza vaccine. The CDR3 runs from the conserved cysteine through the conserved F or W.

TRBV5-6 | CASSQTGTGRNQPQHF
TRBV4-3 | CASSAGTSGSGTDTQYF
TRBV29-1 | CSVVRGILDTEAFF
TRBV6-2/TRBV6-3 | CASTNSHTGADYGYTF
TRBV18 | CASSLTPVGNQPQHF
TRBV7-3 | CASSLRLDRHEQFF
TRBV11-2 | CASSRPAGTYEQYF
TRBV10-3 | CAISDPQGSRSWQFF
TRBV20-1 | CSARDVPLEQFF
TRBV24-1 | CATSDPPGPHATQHF
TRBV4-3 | CASSPRGAGGGNTQYF
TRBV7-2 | CASSLTQGRAGELFF
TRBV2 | CASSEALRGTGGYTF
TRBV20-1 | CSAPGASLGGNEQFF
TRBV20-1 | CCARDTMKSGSYNEQFF
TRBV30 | CAWGGVPNQPQHF
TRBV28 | CASNTGWGTEAFF
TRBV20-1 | CSAPGWADEQYF
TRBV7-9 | CASLTSGRVNEQFF
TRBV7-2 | CASSFRTGSGEQYF
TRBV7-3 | CASSFSGNTGELFF
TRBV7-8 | CASSSPGPMAYEQYF
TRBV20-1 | CSARDTAGDPKEQYF
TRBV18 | CASSRGLAGVTGELFF
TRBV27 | CASSLKTGRYNEQFF
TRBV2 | CASSPGRYEQFF
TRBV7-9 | CASSLELAISDQQFF
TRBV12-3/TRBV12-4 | CASSFLQGWANVLTF
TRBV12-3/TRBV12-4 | CASSLGTIAEAFF
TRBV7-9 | CASSHQGTANTGELFF
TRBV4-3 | CASSPGPPGETQYF
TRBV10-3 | CAITPGGGAGETQYF
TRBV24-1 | CATSDRSGRIHNEQFF
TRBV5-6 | CASSLAFRVTGGYEQYF
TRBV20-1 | CSARVREETGEQYF
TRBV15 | CATSVSYLAKNIQYF
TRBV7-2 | CASSLVPLSPLHF
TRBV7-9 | CASSPRTLFSEEEQFF
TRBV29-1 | CSAQGTGSNEQFF
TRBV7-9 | CASSFGGRRGTDTQYF
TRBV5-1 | CASSRASGGPGEQFF
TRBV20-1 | CSAGGPTPYGYTF
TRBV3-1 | CASSEPRSRGEQYF
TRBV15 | CATSNFSGGARNEQFF
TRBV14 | CASSHWDRGLAGANVLTF